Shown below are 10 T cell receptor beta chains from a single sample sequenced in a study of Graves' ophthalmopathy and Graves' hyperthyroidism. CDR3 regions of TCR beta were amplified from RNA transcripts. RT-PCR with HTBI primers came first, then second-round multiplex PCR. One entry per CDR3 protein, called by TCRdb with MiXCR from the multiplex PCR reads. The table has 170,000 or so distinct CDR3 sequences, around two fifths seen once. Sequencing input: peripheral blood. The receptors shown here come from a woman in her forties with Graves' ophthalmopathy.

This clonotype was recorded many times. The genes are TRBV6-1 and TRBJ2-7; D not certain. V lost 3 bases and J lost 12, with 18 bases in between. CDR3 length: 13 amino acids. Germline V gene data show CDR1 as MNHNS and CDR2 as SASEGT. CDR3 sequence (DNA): TGTGCCAGCAGTGATCCAACGAAGACGATAGGGTACTTC. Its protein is CASSDPTKTIGYF.

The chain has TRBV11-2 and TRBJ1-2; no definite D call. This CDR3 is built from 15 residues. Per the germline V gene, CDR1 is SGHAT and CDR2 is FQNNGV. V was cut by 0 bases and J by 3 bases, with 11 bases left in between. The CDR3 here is CASSLDGGEDYGYTF. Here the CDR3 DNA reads TGTGCCAGCAGCTTAGACGGCGGAGAGGACTATGGCTACACCTTC. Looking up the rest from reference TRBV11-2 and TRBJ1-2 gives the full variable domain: EAGVAQSPRYKIIEKRQSVAFWCNPISGHATLYWYQQILGQGPKLLIQFQNNGVVDDSQLPKDRFSAERLKGVDSTLKIQPAKLEDSAVYLCASSLDGGEDYGYTFGSGTRLTVV.

The CDR3 sequence: CSVSSRNYGYTF. Here the CDR3 DNA reads TGCAGCGTTTCGTCCCGAAACTATGGCTACACCTTC. The chain is built from TRBV29-1 and TRBJ1-2; no clear D. Per germline, CDR1 SQVTM and CDR2 ANQGSEA. Trimming took off 5 bases at V and 2 bases at J, with 9 bases between the two ends. This CDR3 has 12 amino acids.

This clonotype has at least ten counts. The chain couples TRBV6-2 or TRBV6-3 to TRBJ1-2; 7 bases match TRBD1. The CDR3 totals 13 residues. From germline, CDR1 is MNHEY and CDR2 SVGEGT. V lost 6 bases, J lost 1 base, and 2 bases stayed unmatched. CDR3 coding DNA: TGTGCCAGCAGCAGGGACAGTAACTATGGCTACACCTTC. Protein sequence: CASSRDSNYGYTF.

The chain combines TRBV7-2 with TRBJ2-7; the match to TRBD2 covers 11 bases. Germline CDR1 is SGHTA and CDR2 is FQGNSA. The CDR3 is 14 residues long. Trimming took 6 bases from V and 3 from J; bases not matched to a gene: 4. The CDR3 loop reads CASRGGTSGYEQYF. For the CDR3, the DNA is TGTGCCAGCAGGGGCGGGACTAGCGGCTACGAGCAGTACTTC.

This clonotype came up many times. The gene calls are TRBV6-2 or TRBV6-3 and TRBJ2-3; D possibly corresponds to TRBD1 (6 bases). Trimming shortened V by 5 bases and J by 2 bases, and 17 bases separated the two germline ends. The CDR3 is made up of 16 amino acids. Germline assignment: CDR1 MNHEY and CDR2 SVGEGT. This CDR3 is CASSDPGTIFTDTQYF. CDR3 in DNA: TGTGCCAGCAGTGACCCCGGGACAATTTTCACAGATACGCAGTATTTT.

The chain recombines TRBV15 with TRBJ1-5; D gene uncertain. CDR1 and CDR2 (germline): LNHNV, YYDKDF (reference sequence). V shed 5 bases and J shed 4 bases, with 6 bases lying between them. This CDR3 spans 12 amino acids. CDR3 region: CATSRINQPQHF. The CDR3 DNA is TGTGCCACCAGCCGAATTAATCAGCCCCAGCATTTT.

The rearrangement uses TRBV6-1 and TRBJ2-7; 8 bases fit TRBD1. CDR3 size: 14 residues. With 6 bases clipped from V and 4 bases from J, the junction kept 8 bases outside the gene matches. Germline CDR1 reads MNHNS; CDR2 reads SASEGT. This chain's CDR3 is CASRDDRGRYEQYF. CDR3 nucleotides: TGTGCCAGCAGAGACGACAGGGGACGTTACGAGCAGTACTTC.

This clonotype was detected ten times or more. CDR3 in amino acids: CASSDKSAGNTIYF. CDR3 coding DNA: TGTGCCAGCAGTGATAAGTCAGCTGGAAACACCATATATTTT. The chain has TRBV25-1 and TRBJ1-3; no definite D call. The CDR3 loop spans 14 amino acids. Germline CDR1 and CDR2: MGHDK and SYGVNS. V shed 3 bases and J shed 2 bases, with 8 bases lying between them.

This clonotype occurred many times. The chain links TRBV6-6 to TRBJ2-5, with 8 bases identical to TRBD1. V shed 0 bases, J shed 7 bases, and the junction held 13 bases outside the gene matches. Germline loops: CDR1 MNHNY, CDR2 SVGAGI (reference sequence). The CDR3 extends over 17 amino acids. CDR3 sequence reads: CASSYSGDRLPGGTQYF. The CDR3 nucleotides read TGTGCCAGCAGTTACTCAGGGGACAGGCTCCCAGGAGGGACCCAGTACTTC.